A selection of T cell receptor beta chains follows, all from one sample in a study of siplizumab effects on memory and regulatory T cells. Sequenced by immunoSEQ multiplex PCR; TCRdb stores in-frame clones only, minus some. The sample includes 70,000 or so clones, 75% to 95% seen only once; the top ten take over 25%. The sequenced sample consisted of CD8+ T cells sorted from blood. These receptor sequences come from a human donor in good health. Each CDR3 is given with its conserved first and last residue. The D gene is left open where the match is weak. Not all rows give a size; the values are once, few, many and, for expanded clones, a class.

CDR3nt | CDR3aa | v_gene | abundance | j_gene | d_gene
TGCGCCAGCAGCCAAGGACTAGCGGGAGGATACGAGCAGTACTTC | CASSQGLAGGYEQYF | TRBV4-1 | NA | TRBJ2-7 | TRBD2
TGTGCCAGCAGCTTAGCCTTCGGGGGCTCCACCGGGGAGCTGTTTTTT | CASSLAFGGSTGELFF | TRBV7-6 | NA | TRBJ2-2 | NA
TGTGCCAGTAGCAGGACAGAATACCAAGAGACCCAGTACTTC | CASSRTEYQETQYF | TRBV19 | NA | TRBJ2-5 | NA
TGTGCCAGCAGCGTGGGACAGGGAAAGGGGGAAGACTATGGCTACACCTTC | CASSVGQGKGEDYGYTF | TRBV9 | NA | TRBJ1-2 | TRBD1
TGTGCCAGCAGCTCGCGTGTAGCGGGGGGGCACAATGAGCAGTTCTTC | CASSSRVAGGHNEQFF | TRBV4-2 | NA | TRBJ2-1 | TRBD2
TGTGCCAGCAGCTGGGGAGCGGGAGTGAGATCCTACGAGCAGTACTTC | CASSWGAGVRSYEQYF | TRBV7-9 | NA | TRBJ2-7 | TRBD2
TGTGCCAGCAGTGCCCGGGGTCAAAACATTCAGTACTTC | CASSARGQNIQYF | TRBV25-1 | NA | TRBJ2-4 | NA
TGTGCCAGCTCGCTCGGAACCACTGAAGCTTTCTTT | CASSLGTTEAFF | TRBV18 | NA | TRBJ1-1 | NA
TGCGCCAGCGAGGGCTTGGGGGATGATACGCAGTATTTT | CASEGLGDDTQYF | TRBV5-1 | NA | TRBJ2-3 | NA
TGCGCCAGCAGAGGGGCGGCTGAGGGCTACACCTTC | CASRGAAEGYTF | TRBV4-1 | NA | TRBJ1-2 | NA
TGTGCCAGCAGCTCGACGGTGAACACTGAAGCTTTCTTT | CASSSTVNTEAFF | TRBV27 | NA | TRBJ1-1 | NA
TGTGCCAGCAGCTTCTTCACCGGGACATTGAATGAAAAACTGTTTTTT | CASSFFTGTLNEKLFF | TRBV7-9 | NA | TRBJ1-4 | NA
TGTGCCAGCAGCCGGACTAGCCCCGATACGCAGTATTTT | CASSRTSPDTQYF | TRBV7-2 | NA | TRBJ2-3 | TRBD2
TGTGCCAGCACCCCCTGGAGAGAGGGGGGAGGGGAGCTGTTTTTT | CASTPWREGGGELFF | TRBV9 | NA | TRBJ2-2 | NA
TGTGCCAGCAGCTTAGGGCCTCAGCCCCAGCATTTT | CASSLGPQPQHF | TRBV7-9 | NA | TRBJ1-5 | NA
TGTGCCAGCAGTCTGGGACAGGGGTTACAGCCCCAGCATTTT | CASSLGQGLQPQHF | TRBV27 | few | TRBJ1-5 | TRBD1
TGTGCCAGCAGCTTAAGCCCCCGGGAGCTGTTTTTT | CASSLSPRELFF | TRBV7-6 | few | TRBJ2-2 | NA
TGTGCCAGCAGGGACCTCCGGGAGATCTCCCCAGATACGCAGTATTTT | CASRDLREISPDTQYF | TRBV2 | NA | TRBJ2-3 | NA
TGTGCCAGCAGTGAAACATTTCGAGGACGAAGTGGGGCCAACGTCCTGACTTTC | CASSETFRGRSGANVLTF | TRBV6-1 | NA | TRBJ2-6 | NA
TGTGCCAGCAGCCCTATACTAGTAGCCGAGCAGTACTTC | CASSPILVAEQYF | TRBV11-2 | NA | TRBJ2-7 | NA
TGTGCCAGCAGTGAGGGGACCCCTAATGAGCAGTTCTTC | CASSEGTPNEQFF | TRBV6-4 | NA | TRBJ2-1 | NA
TGTGCCAGTAGTCTTGGCTGGACGCTTGGAAACACCATATATTTT | CASSLGWTLGNTIYF | TRBV19 | NA | TRBJ1-3 | NA
TGTGCCAGCAGCTTATGGAGCGCATACGAGCAGTACTTC | CASSLWSAYEQYF | TRBV7-2 | NA | TRBJ2-7 | NA
TGCGCCAGCAGCCCGAAAGTGGGCGAGCAGTACTTC | CASSPKVGEQYF | TRBV4-1 | NA | TRBJ2-7 | NA
TGCAGCGTTGTCTCAGGGGGACCACCAGATACGCAGTATTTT | CSVVSGGPPDTQYF | TRBV29-1 | NA | TRBJ2-3 | TRBD1
TGTGCCAGCAGCTCCGACACAAATTCTTGGGAGCAGTACTTC | CASSSDTNSWEQYF | TRBV7-6 | few | TRBJ2-7 | NA
TGCGCCAGCAGCCAAGAGCGACAAGGTGGAAACACCATATATTTT | CASSQERQGGNTIYF | TRBV4-1 | NA | TRBJ1-3 | NA
TGTGCCAGCTCCGCCGTTAGCGGGGGGGCCGCAGATACGCAGTATTTT | CASSAVSGGAADTQYF | TRBV18 | NA | TRBJ2-3 | TRBD2
TGTGCCAGCAAAACAGGGTTAGGTCTTCGGGTCACTGAAGCTTTCTTT | CASKTGLGLRVTEAFF | TRBV7-9 | NA | TRBJ1-1 | NA
TGTGCCAGCAGCCCCGACGATAACCAAGAGACCCAGTACTTC | CASSPDDNQETQYF | TRBV7-9 | NA | TRBJ2-5 | NA
TGTGCCAGCAGCCTCCTCGAAAATACAGGGGACACTGAAGCTTTCTTT | CASSLLENTGDTEAFF | TRBV16 | NA | TRBJ1-1 | TRBD1
TGTGCCAGCAGCTTACTAGCGGGGGGACAAGAGACCCAGTACTTC | CASSLLAGGQETQYF | TRBV5-4 | NA | TRBJ2-5 | TRBD2
TGTGCCAGCTCACCACCTTATGCAGGGCCTCCCTACGAGCAGTACTTC | CASSPPYAGPPYEQYF | TRBV18 | NA | TRBJ2-7 | NA